The rows below give T cell receptor beta chains drawn from one sample of a study of CD8+ T cells in alopecia areata. Clones were read by immunoSEQ multiplex PCR, and TCRdb kept only the in-frame ones, dropping some. The sample has roughly 280,000 clones, about three fifths seen once. This specimen consisted of CD4+ T cells sorted from blood, obtained around week 53, from a patient treated with tofacitinib. The origin of the receptors is a human donor with alopecia areata. CDR3s include the opening cysteine and the closing phenylalanine or tryptophan. Fields, in order: CDR3 protein, CDR3 DNA, D gene, V gene, J gene, clone size. D genes are given only for firm matches. A clone size is listed for some rows: how often the clone was seen (once, few, many), or a class if it is expanded.

CASSPRGLLSGGYTF	TGTGCCAGCTCACCAAGGGGGCTGTTAAGTGGTGGCTACACCTTC	TRBD1	TRBV18	TRBJ1-2	-
CASSASGGQYF	TGCGCCAGCAGCGCTAGCGGGGGGCAGTACTTC	TRBD2	TRBV4-1	TRBJ2-7	-
CSAGTEEKLFF	TGCAGCGCCGGGACGGAAGAAAAACTGTTTTTT	-	TRBV29-1	TRBJ1-4	-
CASSNPYRDPYEQYF	TGTGCCAGCAGTAATCCCTACAGGGACCCCTACGAGCAGTACTTC	-	TRBV6-5	TRBJ2-7	few
CASSLTSGGLEQFF	TGTGCCAGCAGTTTAACTAGCGGGGGGCTGGAGCAGTTCTTC	TRBD2	TRBV27	TRBJ2-1	few
CAWSYGHTRGTGELFF	TGTGCCTGGAGTTATGGACATACGCGTGGCACCGGGGAGCTGTTTTTT	-	TRBV30	TRBJ2-2	-
CASSHLRGEAFF	TGTGCCAGCTCCCACCTCCGGGGTGAAGCTTTCTTT	-	TRBV27	TRBJ1-1	-
CASTRTGVPNTGELFF	TGTGCCAGCACCCGGACCGGGGTACCGAACACCGGGGAGCTGTTTTTT	-	TRBV27	TRBJ2-2	-
CASSQDGAEQYF	TGCGCCAGCAGCCAGGACGGGGCCGAGCAGTACTTC	-	TRBV5-1	TRBJ2-7	-
CASSERQGLPLSDTEAFF	TGTGCCAGCAGCGAGCGACAGGGGCTCCCGCTGAGTGACACTGAAGCTTTCTTT	TRBD1	TRBV7-9	TRBJ1-1	-
CASSVGPGGEETQYF	TGTGCCAGCAGCGTAGGCCCCGGTGGGGAAGAGACCCAGTACTTC	-	TRBV9	TRBJ2-5	-
CAWISGRETQYF	TGTGCCTGGATTAGCGGGCGGGAGACCCAGTACTTC	TRBD2	TRBV30	TRBJ2-5	few
CAWSVSRTSGGNEQFF	TGTGCCTGGAGTGTATCTAGGACTAGCGGGGGGAATGAGCAGTTCTTC	TRBD2	TRBV30	TRBJ2-1	-
CASSTGFGNEQFF	TGTGCCAGCAGCACCGGCTTTGGGAATGAGCAGTTCTTC	-	TRBV11-2	TRBJ2-1	once
CAWSIFKSSYNSPLHF	TGTGCCTGGAGTATCTTCAAGAGCTCCTATAATTCACCCCTCCACTTT	-	TRBV30	TRBJ1-6	-
CASSKDPFVNTEAFF	TGCGCCAGCAGCAAGGACCCCTTCGTGAACACTGAAGCTTTCTTT	-	TRBV5-1	TRBJ1-1	few
CSVGAQRNQPQHF	TGCAGCGTTGGGGCACAGCGCAATCAGCCCCAGCATTTT	-	TRBV29-1	TRBJ1-5	-
CASSTTPNTGELFF	TGTGCCAGCAGCACGACACCTAACACCGGGGAGCTGTTTTTT	-	TRBV13	TRBJ2-2	-
CASAGGPNGYTF	TGTGCCAGTGCCGGGGGACCCAATGGCTACACCTTC	-	TRBV19	TRBJ1-2	-
CASSLAGLAPIGETQYF	TGCGCCAGCAGCTTGGCGGGGTTAGCACCAATCGGAGAGACCCAGTACTTC	-	TRBV5-1	TRBJ2-5	-
CASRRGGSLQTQYF	TGTGCCAGCAGAAGGGGGGGCTCCCTCCAGACCCAGTACTTC	-	TRBV13	TRBJ2-5	few
CASSYTRAGNTGELFF	TGTGCCAGCAGTTACACCCGGGCAGGGAACACCGGGGAGCTGTTTTTT	-	TRBV6-6	TRBJ2-2	once
CASSSRPLSGANVLTF	TGTGCCAGCAGCTCACGACCGCTCTCTGGGGCCAACGTCCTGACTTTC	-	TRBV11-2	TRBJ2-6	-
CASSQVRRSGGEDTQYF	TGCGCCAGCAGCCAAGTACGTAGGAGCGGGGGGGAAGATACGCAGTATTTT	TRBD2	TRBV4-3	TRBJ2-3	-
CASSQTSGVRETQYF	TGCGCCAGCAGCCAGACTAGCGGGGTCCGAGAGACCCAGTACTTC	TRBD2	TRBV4-3	TRBJ2-5	few
CASSLAPHATDTQYF	TGTGCCAGCAGCCTTGCACCACACGCCACAGATACGCAGTATTTT	-	TRBV5-6	TRBJ2-3	few
CASSAVRINIQYF	TGTGCCAGCAGCGCCGTTCGGATAAACATTCAGTACTTC	-	TRBV5-6	TRBJ2-4	-
CASSQDGSAGATDTQYF	TGCGCCAGCAGCCAAGATGGGAGTGCGGGGGCGACCGATACGCAGTATTTT	-	TRBV4-1	TRBJ2-3	-
CAWSVLAGHQYF	TGTGCCTGGAGTGTACTAGCGGGGCACCAGTACTTC	TRBD2	TRBV30	TRBJ2-5	-
CASSSTGDNSPLHF	TGCGCCAGCAGCTCGACAGGGGATAATTCACCCCTCCACTTT	TRBD1	TRBV5-1	TRBJ1-6	few
CASSFGFPSSPLHF	TGTGCCAGCAGCTTCGGATTCCCATCTTCACCCCTCCACTTT	-	TRBV7-9	TRBJ1-6	-
CASSSGTSGGSQETQYF	TGTGCCAGCAGCTCAGGGACTAGCGGGGGATCCCAAGAGACCCAGTACTTC	TRBD2	TRBV27	TRBJ2-5	-
CASSFWTGSLVEQYF	TGCGCCAGCAGCTTTTGGACAGGGTCTTTGGTCGAGCAGTACTTC	TRBD1	TRBV5-1	TRBJ2-7	-
CSVAGTSVPETQYF	TGCAGCGTTGCCGGGACCTCCGTTCCAGAGACCCAGTACTTC	-	TRBV29-1	TRBJ2-5	-
CATTEFQETQYF	TGTGCCACTACGGAATTCCAAGAGACCCAGTACTTC	-	TRBV2	TRBJ2-5	few
CASSSTRASPLHF	TGTGCCAGCAGTTCAACGAGGGCCTCACCCCTCCACTTT	-	TRBV27	TRBJ1-6	-
CSGHITGGYTF	TGCAGTGGTCACATAACGGGAGGCTACACCTTC	-	TRBV20-1	TRBJ1-2	few
CASWETGDKTQYF	TGTGCCAGCTGGGAGACAGGGGATAAGACCCAGTACTTC	TRBD1	TRBV6-5	TRBJ2-5	-
CASGLHGQITDTQYF	TGTGCCAGCGGTCTTCACGGGCAGATCACAGATACGCAGTATTTT	-	TRBV6-1	TRBJ2-3	-
CAWKWSDTQYF	TGTGCCTGGAAGTGGAGTGATACGCAGTATTTT	-	TRBV30	TRBJ2-3	-
CAWSVQGAGQPQHF	TGTGCCTGGAGTGTACAGGGGGCTGGTCAGCCCCAGCATTTT	TRBD1	TRBV30	TRBJ1-5	-
CAWSEDSNQPQHF	TGTGCCTGGAGTGAAGATAGCAATCAGCCCCAGCATTTT	-	TRBV30	TRBJ1-5	few
CASSHRAGWDEQFF	TGCGCCAGCAGCCACCGAGCGGGGTGGGATGAGCAGTTCTTC	TRBD2	TRBV4-1	TRBJ2-1	few
CASSWGQSNYGYTF	TGTGCCAGCAGCTGGGGACAGTCAAACTATGGCTACACCTTC	TRBD1	TRBV5-6	TRBJ1-2	-
CAWSELGISYEQYF	TGTGCCTGGAGTGAATTGGGGATCTCCTACGAGCAGTACTTC	-	TRBV30	TRBJ2-7	-
CASSQVNIGFQETQYF	TGCGCCAGCAGCCAAGTCAATATCGGGTTCCAAGAGACCCAGTACTTC	-	TRBV4-1	TRBJ2-5	-
CAWSKGFVSNQPQHF	TGTGCCTGGAGTAAAGGGTTCGTCAGCAATCAGCCCCAGCATTTT	-	TRBV30	TRBJ1-5	-
CASSRDRNNEQFF	TGCGCCAGCAGCCGGGACAGGAACAATGAGCAGTTCTTC	TRBD1	TRBV5-1	TRBJ2-1	-
CASSGQRYNSPLHF	TGTGCCAGCAGTGGACAGCGTTATAATTCACCCCTCCACTTT	-	TRBV2	TRBJ1-6	-
CAISDSQAKNIQYF	TGTGCCATCAGTGATTCGCAGGCCAAAAACATTCAGTACTTC	-	TRBV10-3	TRBJ2-4	-
CASSLSIGSYEKLFF	TGTGCCAGCAGCTTGTCCATCGGGAGTTACGAAAAACTGTTTTTT	-	TRBV5-6	TRBJ1-4	-
CASSTRTSGGTDTQYF	TGTGCCAGCAGCACCCGGACTAGCGGGGGAACAGATACGCAGTATTTT	TRBD2	TRBV9	TRBJ2-3	few
CASSQTGTSGVGELFF	TGTGCCAGCAGCCAGACCGGGACTAGCGGGGTCGGGGAGCTGTTTTTT	TRBD2	TRBV4-2	TRBJ2-2	once
CASSILGTSGQETQYF	TGTGCCAGTAGTATCCTGGGGACTAGCGGGCAAGAGACCCAGTACTTC	TRBD2	TRBV19	TRBJ2-5	-
CASSYTRDRSSPLHF	TGTGCCAGCAGCTACACCCGGGACAGGAGTTCACCCCTCCACTTT	TRBD1	TRBV7-2	TRBJ1-6	-
CASSNGGTKNIQYF	TGTGCCAGCAGCAACGGGGGAACCAAAAACATTCAGTACTTC	-	TRBV6-5	TRBJ2-4	-
CASSTPGGPNEQFF	TGTGCCAGCAGCACACCGGGGGGGCCCAATGAGCAGTTCTTC	TRBD2	TRBV7-9	TRBJ2-1	-